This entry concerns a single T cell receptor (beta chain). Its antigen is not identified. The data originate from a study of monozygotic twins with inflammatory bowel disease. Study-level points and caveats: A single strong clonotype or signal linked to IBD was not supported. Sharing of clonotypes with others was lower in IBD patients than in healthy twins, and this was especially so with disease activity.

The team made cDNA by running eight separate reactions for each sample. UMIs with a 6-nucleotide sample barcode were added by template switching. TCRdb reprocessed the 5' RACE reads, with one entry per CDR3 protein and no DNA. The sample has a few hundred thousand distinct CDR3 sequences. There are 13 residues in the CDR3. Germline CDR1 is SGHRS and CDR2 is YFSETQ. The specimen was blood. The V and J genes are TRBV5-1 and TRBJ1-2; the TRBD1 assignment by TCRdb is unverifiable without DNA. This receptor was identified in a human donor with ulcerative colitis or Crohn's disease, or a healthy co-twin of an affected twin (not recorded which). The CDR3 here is CASRSTSRDGYTF. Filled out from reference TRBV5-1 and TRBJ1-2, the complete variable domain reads KAGVTQTPRYLIKTRGQQVTLSCSPISGHRSVSWYQQTPGQGLQFLFEYFSETQRNKGNFPGRFSGRQFSNSRSEMNVSTLELGDSALYLCASRSTSRDGYTFGSGTRLTVV.